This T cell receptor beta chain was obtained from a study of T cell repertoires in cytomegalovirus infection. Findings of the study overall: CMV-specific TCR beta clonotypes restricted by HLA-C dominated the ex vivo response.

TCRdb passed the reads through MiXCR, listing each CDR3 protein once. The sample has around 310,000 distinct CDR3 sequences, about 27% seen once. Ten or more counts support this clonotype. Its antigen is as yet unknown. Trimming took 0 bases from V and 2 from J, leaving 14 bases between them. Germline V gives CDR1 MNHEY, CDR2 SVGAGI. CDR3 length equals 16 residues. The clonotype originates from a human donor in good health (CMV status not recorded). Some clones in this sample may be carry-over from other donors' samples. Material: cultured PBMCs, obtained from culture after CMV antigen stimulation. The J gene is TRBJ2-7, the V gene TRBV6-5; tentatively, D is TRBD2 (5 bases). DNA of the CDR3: TGTGCCAGCAGTTACTCGAGGGTACGGGGTCCCTACGAGCAGTACTTC. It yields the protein CASSYSRVRGPYEQYF.